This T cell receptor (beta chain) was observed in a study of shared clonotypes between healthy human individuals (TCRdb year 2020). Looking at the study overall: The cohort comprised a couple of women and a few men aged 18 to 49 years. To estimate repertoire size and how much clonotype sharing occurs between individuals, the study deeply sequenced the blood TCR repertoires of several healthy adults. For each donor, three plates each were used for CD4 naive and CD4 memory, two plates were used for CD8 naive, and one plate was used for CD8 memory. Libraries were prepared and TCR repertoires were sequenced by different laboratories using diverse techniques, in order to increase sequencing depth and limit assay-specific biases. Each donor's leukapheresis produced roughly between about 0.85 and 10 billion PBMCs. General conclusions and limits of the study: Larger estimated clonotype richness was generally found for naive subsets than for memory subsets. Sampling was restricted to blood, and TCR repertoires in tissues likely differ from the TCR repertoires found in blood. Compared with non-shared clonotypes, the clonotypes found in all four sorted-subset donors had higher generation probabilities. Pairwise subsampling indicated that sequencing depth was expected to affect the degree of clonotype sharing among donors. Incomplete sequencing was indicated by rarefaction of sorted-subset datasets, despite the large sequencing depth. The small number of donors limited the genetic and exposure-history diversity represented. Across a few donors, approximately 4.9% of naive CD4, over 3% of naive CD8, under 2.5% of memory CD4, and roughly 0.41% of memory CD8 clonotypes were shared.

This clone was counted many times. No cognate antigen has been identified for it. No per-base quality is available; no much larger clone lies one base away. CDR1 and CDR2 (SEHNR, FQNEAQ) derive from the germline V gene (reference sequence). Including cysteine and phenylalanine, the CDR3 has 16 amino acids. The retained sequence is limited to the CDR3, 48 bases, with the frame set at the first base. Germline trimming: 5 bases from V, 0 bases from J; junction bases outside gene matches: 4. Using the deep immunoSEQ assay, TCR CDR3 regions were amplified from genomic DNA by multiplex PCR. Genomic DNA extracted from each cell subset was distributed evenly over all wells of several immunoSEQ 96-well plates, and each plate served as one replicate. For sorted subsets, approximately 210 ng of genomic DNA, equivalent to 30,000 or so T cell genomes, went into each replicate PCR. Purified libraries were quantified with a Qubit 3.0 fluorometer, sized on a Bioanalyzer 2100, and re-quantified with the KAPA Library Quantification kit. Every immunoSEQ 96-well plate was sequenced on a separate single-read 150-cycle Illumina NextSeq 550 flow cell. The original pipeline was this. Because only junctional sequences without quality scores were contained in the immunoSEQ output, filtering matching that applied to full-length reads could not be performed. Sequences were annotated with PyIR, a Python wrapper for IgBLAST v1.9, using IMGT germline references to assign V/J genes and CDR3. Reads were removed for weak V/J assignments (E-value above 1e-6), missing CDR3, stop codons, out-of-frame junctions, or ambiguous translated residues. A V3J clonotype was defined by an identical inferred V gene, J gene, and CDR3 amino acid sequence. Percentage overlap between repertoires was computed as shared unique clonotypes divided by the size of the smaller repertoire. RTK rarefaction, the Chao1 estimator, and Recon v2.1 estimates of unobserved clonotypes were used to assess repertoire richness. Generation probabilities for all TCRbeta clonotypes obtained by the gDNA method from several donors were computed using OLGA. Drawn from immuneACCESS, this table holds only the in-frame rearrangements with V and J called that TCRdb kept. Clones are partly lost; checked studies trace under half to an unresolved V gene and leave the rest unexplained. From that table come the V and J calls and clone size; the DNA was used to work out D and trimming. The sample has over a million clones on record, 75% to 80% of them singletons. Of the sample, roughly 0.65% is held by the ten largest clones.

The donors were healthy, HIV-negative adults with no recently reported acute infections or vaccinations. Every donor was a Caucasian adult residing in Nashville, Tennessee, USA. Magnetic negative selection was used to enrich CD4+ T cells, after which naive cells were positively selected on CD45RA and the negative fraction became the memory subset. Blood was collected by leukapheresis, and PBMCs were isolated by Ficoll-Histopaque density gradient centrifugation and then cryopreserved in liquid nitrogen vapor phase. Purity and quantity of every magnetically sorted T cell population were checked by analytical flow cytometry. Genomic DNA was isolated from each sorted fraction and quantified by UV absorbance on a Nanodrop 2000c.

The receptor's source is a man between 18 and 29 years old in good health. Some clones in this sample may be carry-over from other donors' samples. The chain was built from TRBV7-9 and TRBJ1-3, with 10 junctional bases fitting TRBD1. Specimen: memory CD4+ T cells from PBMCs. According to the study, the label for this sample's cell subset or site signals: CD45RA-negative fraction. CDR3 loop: CASSPGTGASGNTIYF. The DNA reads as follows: TGTGCCAGCAGCCCGGGGACAGGGGCCTCTGGAAACACCATATATTTT.